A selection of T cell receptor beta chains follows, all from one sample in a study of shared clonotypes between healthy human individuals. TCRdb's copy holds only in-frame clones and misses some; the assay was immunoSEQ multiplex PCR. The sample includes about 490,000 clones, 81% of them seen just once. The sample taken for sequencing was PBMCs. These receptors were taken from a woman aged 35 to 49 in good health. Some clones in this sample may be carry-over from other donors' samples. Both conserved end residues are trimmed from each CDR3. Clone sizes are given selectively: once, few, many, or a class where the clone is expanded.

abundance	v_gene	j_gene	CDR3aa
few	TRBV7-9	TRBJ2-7	ASSSAYEQY
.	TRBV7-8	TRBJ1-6	ASSLHVVAGNSPLH
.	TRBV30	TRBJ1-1	AWSHFGLGGLGNTEAF
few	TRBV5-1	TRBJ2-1	ASSPTSPFEQF
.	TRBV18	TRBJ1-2	ASSPPSGEHGYT
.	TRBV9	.	ASSVGGRDVETQY
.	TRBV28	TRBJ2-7	ASSLPTGQAYEQY
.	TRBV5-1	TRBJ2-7	ASSHRDRGPYEQY
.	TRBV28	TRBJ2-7	ASSDPGKYEQY
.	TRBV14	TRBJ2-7	ASSQGYRGGGSYEQY
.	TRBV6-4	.	ASSEGQGGYEQY
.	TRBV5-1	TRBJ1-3	ASSQGQPSGNTIY
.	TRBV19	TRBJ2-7	ASSIDHGDALSYEQY
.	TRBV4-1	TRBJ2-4	ASSHHTRTSGRVAKNIQY
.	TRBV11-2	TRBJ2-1	ASSLKLAGFYNEQF
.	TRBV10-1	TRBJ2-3	ASSDPGGPTDTQY
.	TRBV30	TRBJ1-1	AWSVLKGVRNTEAF
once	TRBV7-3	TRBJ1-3	ASSLSGVSGNTIY
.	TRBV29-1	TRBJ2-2	SVANYLADTNTGELF
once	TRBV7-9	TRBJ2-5	ASSLAAGRGEETQY
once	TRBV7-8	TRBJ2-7	ASSLDESSYEQY
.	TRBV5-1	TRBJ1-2	ASSLDQLRDRSYGYT